Listed here are 12 T cell receptor beta chains from one sample, sequenced in a study of shared clonotypes between healthy human individuals. Clones were read by immunoSEQ multiplex PCR, and TCRdb kept only the in-frame ones, dropping some. The table records millions of clones, around 95% of them present only once. The sequencing input was naive CD4+ T cells sorted from blood. Subset specified: CD45RA+ positively selected. Source of these receptors: a young man in good health.

The CDR3 loop reads CASSLGPVNYGYTF. Here the CDR3 DNA reads TGTGCCAGCAGCCTTGGGCCCGTGAACTATGGCTACACCTTC. This chain links TRBV27 with TRBJ1-2, with D unresolved. The CDR3 runs 14 residues. V was trimmed by 6 bases and J by 2 bases, leaving 13 bases between them. Per germline, CDR1 MNHEY and CDR2 SMNVEV (reference sequence).

This chain links TRBV6-6 with TRBJ2-7; D possibly matches TRBD1 or TRBD2 (6 bases each). Trimming took 4 bases from V and 6 from J, leaving 13 bases between them. Per the germline V gene, CDR1 is MNHNY and CDR2 is SVGAGI (reference sequence). The CDR3 is made up of 13 amino acids. CDR3 sequence: CASSWGRGGEQYF. CDR3 DNA: TGTGCCAGCAGTTGGGGCAGGGGAGGCGAGCAGTACTTC.

The chain couples TRBV21-1 to TRBJ2-7; TRBD1 was called by the table and not checked on the DNA. TRBV21-1 is annotated as a pseudogene. The CDR3 spans 20 residues. The CDR3 protein is CASSKEGQGAAFGALYEQYF. The CDR3, as DNA: TGTGCCAGCAGCAAAGAGGGCCAGGGGGCCGCTTTCGGGGCCCTCTACGAGCAGTACTTC.

This chain connects TRBV7-2 to TRBJ2-7; no clear D. Germline CDR1 and CDR2: SGHTA and FQGNSA. Trimming took 5 bases from V and 1 from J, leaving 15 bases between them. The CDR3 sequence is 15 residues long. In DNA form, the CDR3 reads TGTGCCAGCAGCCTCTCCTACCTAATTTCCTACGAGCAGTACTTC. Translating it yields CASSLSYLISYEQYF.

V is TRBV28 and J is TRBJ1-1; D unclear. V was cut by 7 bases and J by 1 base, with 16 bases left in between. The CDR3 contains 15 residues. The germline V gene has CDR1 MDHEN and CDR2 SYDVKM. The CDR3 region has the DNA TGTGCCAGCACTTCCGTTGGGTTGGCGAACACTGAAGCTTTCTTT. Its protein product is CASTSVGLANTEAFF.

This chain links TRBV6-1 with TRBJ1-4, with D possibly matching TRBD1 (6 bases). V shed 0 bases and J shed 13 bases, with 12 bases lying between them. CDR3 length equals 13 residues. Germline V gene sequence: CDR1 MNHNS, CDR2 SASEGT. CDR3 nucleotide sequence: TGTGCCAGCAGTGAAGCAGTAGGGGGAAGACTGTTTTTT. Translated: CASSEAVGGRLFF.

Only one count was recorded for this clone. The chain recombines TRBV28 with TRBJ1-2; tentative D call: TRBD1 (6 bases). V shed 5 bases and J shed 2 bases, with 9 bases lying between them. From germline, CDR1 is MDHEN and CDR2 SYDVKM. The CDR3 totals 13 residues. CDR3 residues: CASSTGGNYGYTF. The CDR3 DNA reads as TGTGCCAGCAGTACCGGGGGCAACTATGGCTACACCTTC.

The CDR3 nucleotides are TGTGCCAGCAGTCCGGGACAGGGGGTTTGGACTGAAGCTTTCTTT. Residues: CASSPGQGVWTEAFF. The rearrangement joins TRBV2 to TRBJ1-1; 11 bases are a match to TRBD1. With V trimmed by 5 bases and J by 5 bases, 7 bases remained unmatched. Germline CDR1 reads SNHLY; CDR2 reads FYNNEI. This CDR3 has 15 amino acids.

About this clone: Other DNA sequences in the sample encode the same CDR3. The V call is TRBV5-1, the J call TRBJ2-5; 9 bases agree with TRBD2. The germline CDR1 and CDR2 sequences are SGHRS and YFSETQ. CDR3 length: 15 amino acids. Trimming took 1 base from V and 2 from J; bases not matched to a gene: 3. CDR3 residues: CASSLTSGRQETQYF. The CDR3 DNA is TGCGCCAGCAGCTTGACAAGCGGGAGGCAAGAGACCCAGTACTTC.

This clone turned up a few times. Other DNA sequences in this sample translate to the same CDR3. The chain uses TRBV29-1 and TRBJ2-3; D is uncertain. CDR1 and CDR2 from the germline V gene are SQVTM and ANQGSEA. The CDR3 sequence is 12 residues long. The germline V and J ends were trimmed by 3 bases and 1 base, with 5 bases remaining between them. CDR3 sequence reads: CSVDTGTDTQYF. The CDR3 DNA reads TGCAGCGTTGATACAGGCACAGATACGCAGTATTTT.

The chain employs TRBV11-2 and TRBJ1-5; D not resolved. There are 15 residues in the CDR3. Germline CDR1 is SGHAT and CDR2 is FQNNGV. V was clipped by 3 bases and J by 3 bases, with 12 bases between them. Written as DNA, the CDR3 is TGTGCCAGCAGCTTGGCCCTATCCCCCAATCAGCCCCAGCATTTT. Protein product: CASSLALSPNQPQHF. The whole variable domain, filled in from reference TRBV11-2 and TRBJ1-5, reads EAGVAQSPRYKIIEKRQSVAFWCNPISGHATLYWYQQILGQGPKLLIQFQNNGVVDDSQLPKDRFSAERLKGVDSTLKIQPAKLEDSAVYLCASSLALSPNQPQHFGDGTRLSIL.

The rearrangement uses TRBV5-1 and TRBJ1-1; 8 positions agree with TRBD1. This CDR3 comprises 13 residues. The V and J ends lost 4 bases and 11 bases, in that order; junction bases with no gene match: 10. Germline V lookup: CDR1 SGHRS, CDR2 YFSETQ. In DNA form, the CDR3 reads TGCGCCAGCAGCAAGGACAGGGCGTCGGGTGCTTTCTTT. This codes for CASSKDRASGAFF.